This T cell receptor beta chain comes out of a study of spatial heterogeneity in lung cancer. This CDR3 has 13 amino acids. Germline-derived CDR1 and CDR2 are MDHEN and SYDVKM. Trimming stripped 2 bases from V and 8 bases from J, with 11 bases between. Time point given: sample taken at primary tumor resection. This clonotype was seen at least ten times. The antigen is undetermined. MiXCR, run by TCRdb on the 5' RACE reads, gives a single entry per CDR3 protein. Counted here are 8,000 to 9,500 distinct CDR3 sequences, 2.9% occurring once; the ten biggest clones make up roughly an eighth. Study-level findings and limits: Mutation tallies in tumors tracked expanded intratumoral alpha and beta TCR counts.

The chain recombines TRBV28 with TRBJ2-3; no clear D gene. The sample in question was lung tumor tissue, obtained at surgery. The clonotype comes from a male donor with early-stage non-small cell lung cancer. The CDR3 DNA is TGTGCCAGCAGTTTAAGTACCTGGGGTACGCAGTATTTT. It yields the protein CASSLSTWGTQYF.